This entry lists 20 T cell receptor beta chains sequenced from one sample in a study of blood T cell repertoires in COVID-19. Some clones are missing from TCRdb's copy, which holds only in-frame ones; the method was immunoSEQ multiplex PCR. The sample carries tens of thousands of clones, roughly 80% recorded once. Sequenced: peripheral blood. The receptors stem from a woman aged 55-69 years with acute or convalescent COVID-19.

This clone was seen a single time. This chain connects TRBV5-4 to TRBJ1-1; perhaps TRBD1 as D (6 bases). This CDR3 region has 15 residues. Germline-derived CDR1 and CDR2 are SGHNT and YYREEE (reference sequence). Trimming cost V 4 bases and J 1 base, with 14 bases left between them. CDR3 amino acids: CASSPQGLSNTEAFF. In DNA form, the CDR3 reads TGTGCCAGCAGCCCACAGGGCCTTTCGAACACTGAAGCTTTCTTT.

This clone was seen only once. The chain links TRBV3-1 (or the pseudogene TRBV3-2) to TRBJ2-3, with 9 positions matching TRBD1. CDR3 length: 16 residues. V shed 5 bases, J shed 2 bases, and the junction held 8 bases outside the gene matches. The germline V gene has CDR1 LGHDT and CDR2 YNNKEL (reference sequence). CDR3 residues: CASSETSQGATDTQYF. CDR3 coding DNA: TGTGCCAGCAGCGAGACCTCACAGGGGGCCACAGATACGCAGTATTTT.

The chain is built from TRBV25-1 and TRBJ1-3, with D possibly matching TRBD1 (6 bases). This CDR3 is 14 amino acids long. The germline V gene has CDR1 MGHDK and CDR2 SYGVNS. Trimming took off 4 bases at V and 4 bases at J, with 11 bases between the two ends. The CDR3 here is CASSAHRVGNTIYF. In DNA form, the CDR3 reads TGTGCCAGCAGTGCGCACAGGGTCGGAAACACCATATATTTT. Full variable domain (missing parts from reference TRBV25-1 and TRBJ1-3): EADIYQTPRYLVIGTGKKITLECSQTMGHDKMYWYQQDPGMELHLIHYSYGVNSTEKGDLSSESTVSRIRTEHFPLTLESARPSHTSQYLCASSAHRVGNTIYFGEGSWLTVV.

The chain couples TRBV12-3 or TRBV12-4 to TRBJ1-5, with TRBD1 identical over 8 bases. J lost 11 bases, V lost 6 bases, and 6 bases had no gene match. The CDR3 extends over 12 amino acids. In DNA, the CDR3 is TGTGCCAGCAGCCGGGGACAGGTAGCCCAGCATTTT. Translated: CASSRGQVAQHF.

In nucleotides, the CDR3 is TGTGCCAGCAGCGTTGGGCCGACTAGCGGGAACAATGAGCAGTTCTTC. This codes for CASSVGPTSGNNEQFF. The chain combines TRBV9 with TRBJ2-1; 11 bases are shared with TRBD2. The germline V gene has CDR1 SGDLS and CDR2 YYNGEE. The CDR3 length is 16 residues. J was trimmed by 5 bases and V by 2 bases; bases with no gene match: 6.

The chain carries TRBV19 and TRBJ1-1; 9 positions match TRBD1. The germline CDR1 and CDR2 sequences are LNHDA and SQIVND (reference sequence). V lost 4 bases and J lost 4; bases outside the gene matches: 4. The CDR3 spans 14 residues. The CDR3: CASSRDRVGTEAFF. CDR3 nucleotides: TGTGCCAGTAGTAGGGACAGGGTCGGCACTGAAGCTTTCTTT.

The chain joins TRBV5-1 to TRBJ1-1, with D possibly TRBD1 on 5 matching bases. The CDR3 totals 17 residues. The V end lost 0 bases, the J end lost 3 bases, and 18 bases lay between the germline ends. Germline-derived CDR1 and CDR2 are SGHRS and YFSETQ. The CDR3 DNA reads TGCGCCAGCAGCTTGGGGACACGAGTGGCGAGCCACACTGAAGCTTTCTTT. Translating it yields CASSLGTRVASHTEAFF.

V and J are TRBV3-1 (or the pseudogene TRBV3-2) and TRBJ1-3, with 7 bases fitting TRBD1. The trim removed 4 bases at V and 4 bases at J, leaving 4 bases unmatched. Germline CDR1 reads LGHDT; CDR2 reads YNNKEL (reference sequence). The CDR3 contains 14 residues. For the CDR3, the DNA is TGTGCCAGCAGCCTCGGGACAGCCGGAAACACCATATATTTT. This codes for CASSLGTAGNTIYF.

V is TRBV10-2 and J is TRBJ1-1; TRBD1 aligns across 7 bases. The ends lost 5 bases at V and 2 bases at J; junction bases unmatched: 5. The CDR3 has 14 residues. Germline V gene lookup returns CDR1 WSHSY and CDR2 SAAADI. Here the CDR3 DNA reads TGCGCCAGCAGTTGGGACAGTACCAACACTGAAGCTTTCTTT. Its protein is CASSWDSTNTEAFF.

The chain recombines TRBV25-1 with TRBJ2-7; D is ambiguous. The CDR3 has 15 amino acids. Germline V CDR1 and CDR2: MGHDK, SYGVNS. The V gene lost 3 bases and the J gene lost 0 bases, with 12 bases spanning the gap. The CDR3 spells CASSDQTVASYEQYF. In DNA form, the CDR3 reads TGTGCCAGCAGTGACCAAACCGTGGCCTCCTACGAGCAGTACTTC.

This clone was observed once. The chain is built from TRBV5-4 and TRBJ2-7; 11 positions match TRBD1. V gave up 4 bases and J gave up 7 bases; unmatched junction bases: 13. This CDR3 is 16 amino acids long. CDR1 is SGHNT and CDR2 is YYREEE in the germline V gene (reference sequence). CDR3 residues: CASSPGGGQGAQEQYF. The CDR3 DNA reads as TGTGCCAGCAGCCCGGGGGGTGGACAGGGGGCGCAAGAGCAGTACTTC.

The chain carries TRBV27 and TRBJ1-5; a weak D match, TRBD1 (6 bases). CDR1 is MNHEY, CDR2 SMNVEV, per germline (reference sequence). The V gene lost 2 bases and the J gene lost 2 bases, with 22 bases spanning the gap. The CDR3 has 19 residues. Written as DNA, the CDR3 is TGTGCCAGCAGTTTAAGAATGCAGGGGATTCTGGGTCGCAATCAGCCCCAGCATTTT. This sequence encodes CASSLRMQGILGRNQPQHF.

J is TRBJ2-7 and V is TRBV10-3; D may be TRBD2 (5 bases). V lost 3 bases and J 4 bases, leaving 10 bases between the germline ends. The CDR3 runs to 13 residues. Looked up from germline, CDR1 is ENHRY and CDR2 is SYGVKD. The CDR3 nucleotides are TGTGCCATCAGTGAACCGGGGAAATACGAGCAGTACTTC. Translated, it gives CAISEPGKYEQYF.

V is TRBV11-2 and J is TRBJ2-1; D is uncertain. CDR1 is SGHAT and CDR2 is FQNNGV in the germline V gene. The CDR3 consists of 16 residues. With 5 bases removed from V and 8 bases from J, the gap between germline ends came to 22 bases. The CDR3 spells CASSQSTSSQPHEQFF. CDR3 DNA: TGTGCCAGCAGCCAGTCAACCTCATCACAGCCCCATGAGCAGTTCTTC.

This chain links TRBV3-1 (or the pseudogene TRBV3-2) with TRBJ2-1; maybe TRBD1 (7 bases). CDR1 LGHDT and CDR2 YNNKEL come from the germline V gene (reference sequence). This CDR3 has 18 residues. Trimming stripped 0 bases from V and 0 bases from J, with 15 bases between. CDR3 amino acids: CASSQEGRGASSYNEQFF. Written as DNA, the CDR3 is TGTGCCAGCAGCCAAGAGGGCAGGGGGGCAAGCTCCTACAATGAGCAGTTCTTC.

The chain couples TRBV2 to TRBJ1-5, with a weak D call TRBD1 (5 bases). The ends were cut back, 7 bases at V and 5 bases at J, with 12 bases in the middle. Germline V lookup: CDR1 SNHLY, CDR2 FYNNEI. The CDR3 totals 13 residues. The CDR3 sequence: CASTGGTHQPQHF. DNA for the CDR3: TGTGCCAGCACTGGGGGGACCCATCAGCCCCAGCATTTT.

The chain employs TRBV4-2 and TRBJ2-5, with 8 bases identical to TRBD2. After removal of 3 bases from V and 1 base from J, the junction contained 10 bases not matched to a gene. The CDR3 is 17 residues long. Germline loops: CDR1 LGHNA, CDR2 YNFKEQ. In DNA, the CDR3 is TGTGCCAGCAGCCAGGGCGCGGGGGGCACCACCCAAGAGACCCAGTACTTC. Protein product: CASSQGAGGTTQETQYF.

The V gene is TRBV11-2, the J gene TRBJ1-2; 7 bases match TRBD1. The CDR3 runs to 16 residues. Germline loops: CDR1 SGHAT, CDR2 FQNNGV. V was clipped by 0 bases and J by 4 bases; unmatched bases: 8. The CDR3 loop is CASSLEQRTGRYGYTF. The CDR3 coding sequence is TGTGCCAGCAGCTTAGAGCAGCGGACAGGACGCTATGGCTACACCTTC.

The chain links TRBV6-6 to TRBJ1-1; 12 nucleotides line up with TRBD1. Losses at the gene ends were 5 bases for V and 2 bases for J; bases not matched to a gene: 6. The CDR3 has 16 residues. Germline loops: CDR1 MNHNY, CDR2 SVGAGI (reference sequence). CDR3 residues: CASSPPGQGANTEAFF. The CDR3 region has the DNA TGTGCCAGCAGTCCGCCGGGACAGGGGGCTAACACTGAAGCTTTCTTT.

This clone was found a few times. The chain uses TRBV6-5 and TRBJ2-3; 12 bases line up with TRBD2. CDR1 is MNHEY and CDR2 is SVGAGI in the germline V gene. V lost 8 bases and J lost 1; bases outside the gene matches: 4. This CDR3 region has 15 residues. This CDR3 reads CASPASGGGTDTQYF. DNA for the CDR3: TGTGCCAGCCCCGCTAGCGGGGGGGGCACAGATACGCAGTATTTT.